The clone carrying this T cell receptor beta chain was counted between two and nine times. No antigen is known for it. Expressed TCRB transcripts were sequenced, since all the RNA that had been isolated was reverse transcribed. About 3.57 million reads per sample were averaged for naive, central memory and regulatory samples. Produced via immunoSEQ multiplex PCR; TCRdb's table is partial and in-frame only. The sample carries 350,000 to 450,000 clones, 10% to 15% recorded once. The CDR3 has 12 amino acids. Per the germline V gene, CDR1 is GTSNPN and CDR2 is SVGIG (reference sequence). Trimming pared 7 bases from V and 1 base from J, leaving 10 bases between. The sample comes from a study of beta chain features in type 1 diabetes. CD4+ naive, central memory, regulatory and stem cell-like memory cells were sorted via CD45RO/CCR7/CD25/CD127/CD95/CD27. General observations from the study: Moderate but significant shortening of TCRB CDR3s was recorded in all four CD4+ subsets from Type 1 diabetes patients. Unsettled here was the matter of whether HLA type influences TCRB rearrangement. PCR might show a preference for shorter templates, equally across patients and controls.

The chain employs TRBV30 and TRBJ1-1; TRBD1 might be the D (5 bases). This clonotype was sampled from a woman aged 18 to 35 with type 1 diabetes. The sequencing input was naive CD4+ T cells from blood. CDR3 nucleotides: TGTGCCTTTGGACACCCGAACACTGAAGCTTTCTTT. Its translation is CAFGHPNTEAFF.